This T cell receptor beta chain was captured in a study of shared clonotypes between healthy human individuals. Trimming removed 5 bases at V and 6 bases at J, with 11 bases between. Germline assignment: CDR1 SGHTA and CDR2 FQGNSA. There are 13 residues in the CDR3. Libraries were prepared by immunoSEQ multiplex PCR; TCRdb keeps only in-frame clonotypes and omits some of them. The sample consists of under 1,100,000 clones, around 76% of them appearing once. This clone came up a few times. The gene calls are TRBV7-2 and TRBJ1-5; D uncertain. This clonotype originated in a man aged 18 to 30 in good health. The sequenced sample was memory CD4+ T cells sorted from blood. Subset defined: CD45RA-negative fraction. CDR3 in DNA: TGTGCCAGCAGCCCCAGTTGGGGTCAGCCCCAGCATTTT. Translated: CASSPSWGQPQHF.